One and the same sample provided the 20 T cell receptor beta chains below, sequenced in a study of T cell responses to AZD1222 COVID-19 vaccine. Sequenced by immunoSEQ multiplex PCR; TCRdb stores in-frame clones only, minus some. The sample comprises around 150,000 clones, about nine tenths of which are singletons, and roughly 1.3% rests with the top ten. The starting material was peripheral blood, obtained 28 days after the second AZD1222 dose. All receptors come from an adult who received the AZD1222 COVID-19 vaccine.

This clone occurred once. V and J are TRBV5-1 and TRBJ1-1; D uncertain. The CDR3 covers 15 residues. Trimming left V 4 bases short and J 4 bases short, with 17 bases between. The germline gives CDR1 SGHRS, CDR2 YFSETQ. The chain's CDR3 is CASSPVPAVTTEAFF. As DNA, the CDR3 is TGCGCCAGCAGCCCGGTCCCCGCAGTAACCACTGAAGCTTTCTTT.

V is TRBV10-2 and J is TRBJ1-3, with D tentatively TRBD1 (5 bases). CDR3 length equals 15 residues. The ends were cut back, 3 bases at V and 2 bases at J, with 11 bases in the middle. Germline values: CDR1 WSHSY, CDR2 SAAADI. The CDR3, as DNA: TGCGCCAGCAGTGACTTGTCAGGGACTGGAAACACCATATATTTT. It encodes CASSDLSGTGNTIYF.

This chain uses TRBV7-9 with TRBJ2-1, with 10 positions matching TRBD2. Germline assignment: CDR1 SEHNR and CDR2 FQNEAQ (reference sequence). CDR3 size: 15 residues. Germline trimming cut 8 bases from V and 9 bases from J; bases unmatched to any gene: 13. The CDR3 nucleotides read TGTGCCAGCTGGCCCTCGGGACTAGCGATGGGTGAGCAGTTCTTC. Translated: CASWPSGLAMGEQFF.

This chain connects TRBV12-3 or TRBV12-4 to TRBJ2-7; D is uncertain. Trimming left V 1 base short and J 3 bases short, with 4 bases between. CDR3 length equals 12 residues. The CDR3 DNA reads as TGTGCCAGCAGTTTAGAGTTCTACGAGCAGTACTTC. This codes for CASSLEFYEQYF.

The chain uses TRBV7-9 and TRBJ2-1, with 13 nucleotides matching TRBD2. Trimming took 5 bases from V and 8 from J; bases not matched to a gene: 9. Germline-derived CDR1 and CDR2 are SEHNR and FQNEAQ (reference sequence). The CDR3 extends over 16 amino acids. CDR3 nucleotides: TGTGCCAGCAGCCTCGGGACTAGCGGGATGTCGGATGAGCAGTTCTTC. Translating it yields CASSLGTSGMSDEQFF.

The genes are TRBV5-4 and TRBJ2-7; 10 bases are shared with TRBD1. CDR1 is SGHNT, CDR2 YYREEE, per germline (reference sequence). This CDR3 has 15 residues. Germline trimming cut 4 bases from V and 1 base from J; bases unmatched to any gene: 5. In DNA, the CDR3 is TGTGCCAGCAGCCAGGGGACAGGGGTTTCCTACGAGCAGTACTTC. Its translation: CASSQGTGVSYEQYF.

The DNA for the CDR3 is TGTGCCAGCAGCGGCAGGGGGACCACCGGGGAGCTGTTTTTT. Its protein product is CASSGRGTTGELFF. This chain joins TRBV9 and TRBJ2-2; 7 bases fit TRBD1. This CDR3 is 14 amino acids long. Per the germline V gene, CDR1 is SGDLS and CDR2 is YYNGEE. Unmatched junction bases numbered 3, after V lost 3 bases and J lost 4 bases.

The V call is TRBV7-2, the J call TRBJ2-7; the D is unclear. There are 13 residues in the CDR3. Germline CDR1 is SGHTA and CDR2 is FQGNSA. The ends were cut back, 0 bases at V and 7 bases at J, with 10 bases in the middle. This CDR3 is CASSLARGREQYF. DNA for the CDR3: TGTGCCAGCAGCTTAGCCCGTGGCCGGGAGCAGTACTTC.

This chain joins TRBV27 and TRBJ1-1; the D gene is possibly TRBD1 (5 bases). The V gene lost 4 bases and the J gene lost 4 bases, with 16 bases spanning the gap. Germline V gene lookup returns CDR1 MNHEY and CDR2 SMNVEV (reference sequence). The CDR3 covers 15 residues. This chain's CDR3 is CASSSFPGRPTEAFF. The CDR3 DNA follows: TGTGCCAGCAGTTCTTTTCCGGGACGGCCCACTGAAGCTTTCTTT.

This clone was seen once. This rearrangement joins TRBV4-3 to TRBJ1-1; D unclear. From germline, CDR1 is LGHNA and CDR2 YSLEER. This CDR3 is 13 amino acids long. Trimming took off 1 base at V and 4 bases at J, with 7 bases between the two ends. The CDR3 reads CASSQADLTEAFF. In DNA, the CDR3 is TGCGCCAGCAGCCAAGCGGATCTCACTGAAGCTTTCTTT.

This clone appeared a few times. V is TRBV6-2 or TRBV6-3 and J is TRBJ2-3, with a tentative D call TRBD2 (6 bases). The CDR3 has 16 residues. The germline V gene has CDR1 MNHEY and CDR2 SVGEGT. Trimming took 6 bases from V and 2 from J, leaving 18 bases between them. CDR3 sequence: CASSPSALALTDTQYF. The CDR3 region has the DNA TGTGCCAGCAGCCCCAGCGCGCTAGCGCTCACAGATACGCAGTATTTT.

The genes are TRBV19 and TRBJ1-5; D is uncertain. Germline V gives CDR1 LNHDA, CDR2 SQIVND (reference sequence). The CDR3 is 15 amino acids. Trimming left V 6 bases short and J 4 bases short, with 16 bases between. In DNA form, the CDR3 reads TGTGCCAGTAGCGGCGGACCCGAAGCGAATCAGCCCCAGCATTTT. Its protein product is CASSGGPEANQPQHF.

The genes are TRBV6-6 and TRBJ1-6; 10 bases are a match to TRBD1. The germline gives CDR1 MNHNY, CDR2 SVGAGI (reference sequence). The CDR3 runs to 15 residues. V shed 8 bases and J 7 bases; nucleotides not matched to a gene: 8. CDR3 sequence reads: CASENRDRGNSPLHF. CDR3 nucleotides: TGTGCCAGCGAAAACCGGGACAGGGGAAATTCACCCCTCCACTTT.

The chain employs TRBV7-2 and TRBJ2-3; D unclear. CDR3 size: 15 residues. V dropped 6 bases and J dropped 6 bases, with 19 bases sitting between them. Germline CDR1 reads SGHTA; CDR2 reads FQGNSA. The CDR3 sequence: CASSFVVGLGDTQYF. CDR3 in DNA: TGTGCCAGCAGTTTTGTCGTGGGCTTAGGGGATACGCAGTATTTT.

The V call is TRBV7-9, the J call TRBJ1-1, with TRBD1 as a possible D gene (5 bases). Trimming removed 1 base at V and 7 bases at J, with 13 bases between. This CDR3 has 14 residues. Germline CDR1 SEHNR, CDR2 FQNEAQ (reference sequence). CDR3 coding DNA: TGTGCCAGCAGCTTAGTGGGGGGTGCAATTGAAGCTTTCTTT. It translates to CASSLVGGAIEAFF.

The chain is built from TRBV25-1 and TRBJ2-3; D uncertain. Germline V gene lookup returns CDR1 MGHDK and CDR2 SYGVNS. This CDR3 comprises 11 residues. Trimming cost V 6 bases and J 3 bases, with 4 bases left between them. The CDR3 region is CASSFTDTQYF. CDR3 coding DNA: TGTGCCAGCAGCTTTACAGATACGCAGTATTTT.

The CDR3 DNA sequence: TGCGCCAGCAGCCAAGATGGCACAGCCTACGAGCAGTACTTC. This encodes CASSQDGTAYEQYF. This chain connects TRBV4-3 to TRBJ2-7; D remains unclear. Germline V lookup: CDR1 LGHNA, CDR2 YSLEER. V was shortened by 0 bases and J by 2 bases, with 8 bases between the two germline ends. The CDR3 is 14 amino acids.

The rearrangement links TRBV5-1 to TRBJ1-1, with 8 bases identical to TRBD1. The CDR3 length is 15 residues. Germline CDR1 reads SGHRS; CDR2 reads YFSETQ. The J segment lost 5 bases and the V segment lost 7 bases, leaving 13 bases of the junction unmatched. This chain's CDR3 is CASCDQGAGGTEAFF. In DNA form, the CDR3 reads TGCGCCAGCTGCGACCAGGGGGCAGGAGGAACTGAAGCTTTCTTT.

As concerns this clone: An end of the junction does not agree with germline; a read error may underlie this. The V and J genes are TRBV6-2 or TRBV6-3 and TRBJ1-5; D is possibly TRBD1 (6 bases). Germline CDR1 and CDR2: MNHEY and SVGEGT. The CDR3 runs to 15 residues. CDR3 residues: CVSSRTEAGYQPQHF. DNA for the CDR3: TGTGTCAGCAGTCGGACAGAAGCAGGCTATCAGCCCCAGCATTTT.

This chain connects TRBV6-5 to TRBJ2-7; D is perhaps TRBD1 or TRBD2 (5 bases each). The V gene lost 5 bases and the J gene lost 3 bases, with 17 bases spanning the gap. CDR1 and CDR2 from the germline V gene are MNHEY and SVGAGI. CDR3 length: 15 residues. CDR3 sequence (DNA): TGTGCCAGCAGTCGAACCGGGACCCAGCTCTACGAGCAGTACTTC. It specifies CASSRTGTQLYEQYF.